The sequence of this T cell receptor beta chain was determined in a study of cytomegalovirus exposure and HLA in healthy donors. Overall study results and limits: Analysis performed later showed TCR beta chains linked to HLA being more clonally expanded than equally common others.

This CDR3 comprises 15 residues. From germline, CDR1 is SGHRS and CDR2 YFSETQ. The J segment lost 5 bases and the V segment lost 4 bases, leaving 9 bases of the junction unmatched. Vbeta (60) and Jbeta (13) primers were used in the PCR. Data came from immunoSEQ multiplex PCR; TCRdb stores just in-frame clones and leaves some out. The sample holds about 180,000 clones, 81% seen once. Of note for this clone: Its antigen remains unknown.

This rearrangement joins TRBV5-1 to TRBJ2-5; 9 nucleotides agree with TRBD2. Material for sequencing was PBMCs. This TCR derives from a woman aged 18-35 years in good health and CMV-seropositive. CDR3 in amino acids: CASSGGGAWMETQYF. The CDR3 DNA follows: TGCGCCAGCAGCGGCGGGGGGGCCTGGATGGAGACCCAGTACTTC.